This TCR beta chain was obtained from a study of blood T cell repertoires in COVID-19. About the research overall: The United States, Italy and Spain provided the acute and convalescent COVID-19 samples. In each case, the material was cDNA or gDNA derived from T cells, B-cell-depleted T cells, or PBMCs.

In germline, CDR1 is MGHRA, CDR2 YSYEKL. CDR3 length: 18 residues. The V gene end was trimmed by 1 base and the J gene end by 4 bases; junction bases not matched to a gene: 11. In the original workflow: The authors estimated nucleated cell counts from reference gene primer amplification. The data were produced by immunoSEQ multiplex PCR, yet TCRdb's version contains in-frame clones alone and is incomplete. D and trimming were read from the DNA, whereas the V and J calls and clone size are those reported in that table. The sample records about 16,000 clones, about 87% being singletons. V is TRBV4-1 and J is TRBJ2-1; TRBD2 agrees at 9 bases. This receptor was obtained from a human donor in a cohort sampled during active COVID-19. Sequenced input: peripheral blood. The CDR3, as DNA: TGCGCCAGCAGCCAAGGGCGGATAGCGGGAGTGTGGTACAATGAGCAGTTCTTC. Protein sequence: CASSQGRIAGVWYNEQFF.